This TCR beta chain was captured in a study of human T cells and chemical hapten exposure. Study-level background: Sensitization involved placing 2% DPC onto a roughly 2 cm by roughly 2 cm region of upper inner arm skin.

This clonotype was observed a handful of times. The time point here: patch test 2, 6 weeks after DPC sensitization. Treatment reported: therapeutic diphenylcyclopropenone sensitization with weekly scalp DPC. The library tagged each cDNA molecule with unique molecular identifiers. MiXCR, applied by TCRdb to the RACE reads, yields one record per CDR3 protein. The table shows around 99,000 distinct CDR3 sequences, with more than 9.5% occurring only once. CDR1 DFQATT and CDR2 SNEGSKA come from the germline V gene (reference sequence). The CDR3 has 12 amino acids. V lost 7 bases to trimming and J lost 9 bases; unmatched junction nucleotides: 5.

The chain recombines TRBV20-1 with TRBJ2-1; 11 positions match TRBD2. This clonotype was sampled from a man aged 35-49 years with alopecia areata. Some clones in this sample may be carry-over from other donors' samples. Here the sequenced sample was whole blood, taken in connection with sensitization to the hapten diphenylcyclopropenone (DPC). The CDR3 sequence is CSGTSGQSEQFF. The CDR3 region has the DNA TGCAGTGGGACTAGCGGGCAGAGTGAGCAGTTCTTC.